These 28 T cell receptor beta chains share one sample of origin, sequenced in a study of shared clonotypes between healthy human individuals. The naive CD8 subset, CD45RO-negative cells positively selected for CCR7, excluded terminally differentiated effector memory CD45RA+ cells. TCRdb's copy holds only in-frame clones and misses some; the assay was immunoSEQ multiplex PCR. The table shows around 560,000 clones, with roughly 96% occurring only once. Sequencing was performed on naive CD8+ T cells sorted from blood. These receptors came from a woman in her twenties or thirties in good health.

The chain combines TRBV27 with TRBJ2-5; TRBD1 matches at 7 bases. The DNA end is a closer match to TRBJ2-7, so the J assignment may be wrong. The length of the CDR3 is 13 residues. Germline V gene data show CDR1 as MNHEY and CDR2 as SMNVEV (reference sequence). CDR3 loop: CASMGDRSYEQYF. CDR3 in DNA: TGTGCCAGCATGGGGGACAGATCCTACGAGCAGTACTTC.

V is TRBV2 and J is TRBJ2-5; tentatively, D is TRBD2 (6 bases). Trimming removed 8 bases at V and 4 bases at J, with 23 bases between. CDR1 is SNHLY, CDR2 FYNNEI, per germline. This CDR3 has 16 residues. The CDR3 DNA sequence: TGTGCCAGCCGATGGGAGTTGGGGGGATCGGGAGAGACCCAGTACTTC. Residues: CASRWELGGSGETQYF.

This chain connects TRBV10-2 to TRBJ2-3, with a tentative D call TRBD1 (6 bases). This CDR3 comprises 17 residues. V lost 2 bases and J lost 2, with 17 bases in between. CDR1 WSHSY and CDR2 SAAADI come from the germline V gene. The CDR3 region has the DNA TGCGCCAGCAGTGAGCCAAGAACAGGGTGGGTCACAGATACGCAGTATTTT. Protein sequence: CASSEPRTGWVTDTQYF.

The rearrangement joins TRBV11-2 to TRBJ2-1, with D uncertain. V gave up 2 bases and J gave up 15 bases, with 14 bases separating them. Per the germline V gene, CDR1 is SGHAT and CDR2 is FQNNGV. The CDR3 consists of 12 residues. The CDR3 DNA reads TGTGCCAGCAGCTTAATTGGAGCAGAACGGTTCTTC. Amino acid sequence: CASSLIGAERFF.

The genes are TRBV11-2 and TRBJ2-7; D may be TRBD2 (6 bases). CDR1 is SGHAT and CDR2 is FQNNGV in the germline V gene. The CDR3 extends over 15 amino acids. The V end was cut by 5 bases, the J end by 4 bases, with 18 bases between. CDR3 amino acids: CASSGGWETGYEQYF. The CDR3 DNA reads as TGTGCCAGCAGCGGAGGGTGGGAGACGGGGTACGAGCAGTACTTC.

The CDR3 loop reads CAWSLVGGAGDEQYF. Here the CDR3 DNA reads TGTGCCTGGAGTCTAGTGGGAGGGGCTGGCGACGAGCAGTACTTC. The chain carries TRBV30 and TRBJ2-7; TRBD2 aligns across 7 bases. With 2 bases clipped from V and 5 bases from J, the junction kept 12 bases outside the gene matches. The CDR3 runs to 15 residues. Germline V gene sequence: CDR1 GTSNPN, CDR2 SVGIG (reference sequence).

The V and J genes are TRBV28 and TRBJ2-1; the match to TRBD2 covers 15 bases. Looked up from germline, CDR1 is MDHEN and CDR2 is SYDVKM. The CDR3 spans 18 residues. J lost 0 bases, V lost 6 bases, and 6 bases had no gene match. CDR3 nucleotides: TGTGCCAGCAGATTAGGACTAGCGGGGGGGGCCTCCTACAATGAGCAGTTCTTC. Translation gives CASRLGLAGGASYNEQFF. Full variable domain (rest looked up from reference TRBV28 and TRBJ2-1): DVKVTQSSRYLVKRTGEKVFLECVQDMDHENMFWYRQDPGLGLRLIYFSYDVKMKEKGDIPEGYSVSREKKERFSLILESASTNQTSMYLCASRLGLAGGASYNEQFFGPGTRLTVL.

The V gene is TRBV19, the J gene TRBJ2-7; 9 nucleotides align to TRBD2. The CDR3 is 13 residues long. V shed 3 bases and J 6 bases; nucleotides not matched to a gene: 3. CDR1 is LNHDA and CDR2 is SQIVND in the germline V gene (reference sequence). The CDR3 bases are TGTGCCAGTAGTATTCTAGCGGGATGCGAGCAGTACTTC. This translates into CASSILAGCEQYF.

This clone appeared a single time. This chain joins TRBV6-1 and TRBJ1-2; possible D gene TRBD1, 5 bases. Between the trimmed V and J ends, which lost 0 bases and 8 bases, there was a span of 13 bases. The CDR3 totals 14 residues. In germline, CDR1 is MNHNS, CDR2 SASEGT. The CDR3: CASSEAGLYLGYTF. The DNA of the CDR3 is TGTGCCAGCAGTGAAGCGGGGCTATACTTGGGCTACACCTTC.

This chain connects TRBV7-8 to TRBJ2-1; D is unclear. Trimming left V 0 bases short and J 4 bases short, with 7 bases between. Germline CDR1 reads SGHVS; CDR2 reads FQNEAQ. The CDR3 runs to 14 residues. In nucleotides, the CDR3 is TGTGCCAGCAGCTTAGCGTGGCAGTACAATGAGCAGTTCTTC. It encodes CASSLAWQYNEQFF.

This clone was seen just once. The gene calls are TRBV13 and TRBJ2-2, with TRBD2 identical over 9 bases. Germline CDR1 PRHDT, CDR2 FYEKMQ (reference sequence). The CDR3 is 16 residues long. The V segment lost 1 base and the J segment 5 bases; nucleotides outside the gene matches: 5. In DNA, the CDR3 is TGTGCCAGCAGCTTAGAAGCGGGAGGCCGTACCGGGGAGCTGTTTTTT. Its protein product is CASSLEAGGRTGELFF.

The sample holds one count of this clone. CDR3 loop: CASSLDVARGPVSYNEQFF. The CDR3 bases are TGTGCCAGCAGCTTAGATGTTGCCAGGGGGCCTGTCTCCTACAATGAGCAGTTCTTC. The chain recombines TRBV7-2 with TRBJ2-1, with 8 nucleotides matching TRBD1. Trimming took 1 base from V and 0 from J; bases not matched to a gene: 11. This CDR3 region has 19 residues. Germline V gives CDR1 SGHTA, CDR2 FQGNSA.

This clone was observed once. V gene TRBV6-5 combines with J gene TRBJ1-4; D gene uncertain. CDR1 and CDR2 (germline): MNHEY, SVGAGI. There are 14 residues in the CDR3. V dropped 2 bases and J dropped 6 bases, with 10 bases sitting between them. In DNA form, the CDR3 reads TGTGCCAGCAGTTACGTCCAGGAGGATGAAAAACTGTTTTTT. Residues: CASSYVQEDEKLFF.

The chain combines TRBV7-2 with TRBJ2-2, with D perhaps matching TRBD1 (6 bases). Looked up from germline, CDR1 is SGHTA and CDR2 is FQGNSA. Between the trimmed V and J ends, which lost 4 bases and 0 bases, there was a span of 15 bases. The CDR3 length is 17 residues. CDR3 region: CASSSGTPLANTGELFF. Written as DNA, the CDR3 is TGTGCCAGCAGCTCCGGGACACCACTGGCGAACACCGGGGAGCTGTTTTTT.

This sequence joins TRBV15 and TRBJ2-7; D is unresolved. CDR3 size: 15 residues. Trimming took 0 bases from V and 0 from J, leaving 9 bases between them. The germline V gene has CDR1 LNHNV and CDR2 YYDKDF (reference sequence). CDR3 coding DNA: TGTGCCACCAGCAGAGAAGCGTCGAGCTCCTACGAGCAGTACTTC. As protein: CATSREASSSYEQYF.

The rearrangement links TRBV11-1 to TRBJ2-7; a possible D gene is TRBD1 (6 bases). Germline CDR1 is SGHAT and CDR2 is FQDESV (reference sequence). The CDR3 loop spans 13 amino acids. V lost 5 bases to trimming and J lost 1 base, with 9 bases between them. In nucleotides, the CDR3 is TGTGCCAGCAGCCCCGGGACATCCTACGAGCAGTACTTC. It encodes CASSPGTSYEQYF.

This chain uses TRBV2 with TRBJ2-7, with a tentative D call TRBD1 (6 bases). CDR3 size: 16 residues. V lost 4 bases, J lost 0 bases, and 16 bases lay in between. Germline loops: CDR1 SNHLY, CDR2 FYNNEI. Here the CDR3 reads CASSASSRGLSYEQYF. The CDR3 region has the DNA TGTGCCAGCAGTGCATCATCCAGGGGTCTCTCCTACGAGCAGTACTTC.

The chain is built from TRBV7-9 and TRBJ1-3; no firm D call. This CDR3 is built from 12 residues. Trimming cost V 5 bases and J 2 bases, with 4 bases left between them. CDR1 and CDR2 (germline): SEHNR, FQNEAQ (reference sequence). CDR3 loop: CASSRTGNTIYF. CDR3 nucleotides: TGTGCCAGCAGCCGAACTGGAAACACCATATATTTT.

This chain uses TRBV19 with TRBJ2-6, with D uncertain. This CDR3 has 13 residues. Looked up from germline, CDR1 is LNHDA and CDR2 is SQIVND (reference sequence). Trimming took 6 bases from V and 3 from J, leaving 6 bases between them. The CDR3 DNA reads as TGTGCCAGTAGCTACGGTGGGGCCAACGTCCTGACTTTC. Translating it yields CASSYGGANVLTF.

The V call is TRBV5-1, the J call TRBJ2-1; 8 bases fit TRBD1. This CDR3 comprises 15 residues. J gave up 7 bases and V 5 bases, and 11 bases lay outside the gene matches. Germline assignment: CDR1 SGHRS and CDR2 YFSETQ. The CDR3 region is CASSYGQGVWNEQFF. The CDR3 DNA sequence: TGCGCCAGCAGTTACGGACAGGGTGTGTGGAATGAGCAGTTCTTC.

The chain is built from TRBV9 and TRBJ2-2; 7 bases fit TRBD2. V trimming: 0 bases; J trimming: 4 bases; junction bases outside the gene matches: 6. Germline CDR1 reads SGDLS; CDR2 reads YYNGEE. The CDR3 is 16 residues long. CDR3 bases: TGTGCCAGCAGCGTAGGTCCTAGCGGATCCACCGGGGAGCTGTTTTTT. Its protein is CASSVGPSGSTGELFF. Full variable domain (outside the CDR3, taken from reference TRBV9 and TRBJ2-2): DSGVTQTPKHLITATGQRVTLRCSPRSGDLSVYWYQQSLDQGLQFLIQYYNGEERAKGNILERFSAQQFPDLHSELNLSSLELGDSALYFCASSVGPSGSTGELFFGEGSRLTVL.

The CDR3: CSALRDRYEQYF. The CDR3 DNA sequence: TGCAGCGCCCTGAGGGACAGGTACGAGCAGTACTTC. The chain links TRBV29-1 to TRBJ2-5, with TRBD1 identical over 8 bases. The J call may be incorrect, as the DNA end agrees better with TRBJ2-7. This CDR3 has 12 residues. Germline CDR1 SQVTM, CDR2 ANQGSEA.

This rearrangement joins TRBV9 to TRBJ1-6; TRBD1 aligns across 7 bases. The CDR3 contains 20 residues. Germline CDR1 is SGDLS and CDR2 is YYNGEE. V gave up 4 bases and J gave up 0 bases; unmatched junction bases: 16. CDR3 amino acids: CASSTPFNDRASSYNSPLHF. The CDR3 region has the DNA TGTGCCAGCAGCACACCCTTCAACGACAGGGCAAGCTCCTATAATTCACCCCTCCACTTT.

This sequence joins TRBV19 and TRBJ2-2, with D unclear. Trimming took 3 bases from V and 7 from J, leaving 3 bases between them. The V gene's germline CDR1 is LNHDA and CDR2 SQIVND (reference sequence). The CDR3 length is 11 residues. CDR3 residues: CASSMVGELFF. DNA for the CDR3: TGTGCCAGTAGTATGGTCGGGGAGCTGTTTTTT.

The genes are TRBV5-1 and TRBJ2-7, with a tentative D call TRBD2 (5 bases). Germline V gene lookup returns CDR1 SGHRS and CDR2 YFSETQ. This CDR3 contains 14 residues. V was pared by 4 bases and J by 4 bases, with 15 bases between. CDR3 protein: CASSLGTAVYEQYF. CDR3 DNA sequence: TGCGCCAGCAGCCTCGGCACAGCGGTGTACGAGCAGTACTTC.

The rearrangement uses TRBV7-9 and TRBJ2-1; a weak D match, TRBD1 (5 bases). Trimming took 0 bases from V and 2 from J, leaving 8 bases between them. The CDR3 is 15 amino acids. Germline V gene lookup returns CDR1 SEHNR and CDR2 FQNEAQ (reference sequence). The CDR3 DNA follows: TGTGCCAGCAGCTTAGCAGGGGTAGCCTACAATGAGCAGTTCTTC. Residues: CASSLAGVAYNEQFF.

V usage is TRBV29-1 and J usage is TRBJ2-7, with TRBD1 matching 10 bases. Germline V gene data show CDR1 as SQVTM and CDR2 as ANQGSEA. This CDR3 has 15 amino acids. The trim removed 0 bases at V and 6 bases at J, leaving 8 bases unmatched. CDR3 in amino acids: CSVEDTDRGRGEQYF. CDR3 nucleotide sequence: TGCAGCGTTGAAGATACAGACAGGGGGCGAGGCGAGCAGTACTTC.

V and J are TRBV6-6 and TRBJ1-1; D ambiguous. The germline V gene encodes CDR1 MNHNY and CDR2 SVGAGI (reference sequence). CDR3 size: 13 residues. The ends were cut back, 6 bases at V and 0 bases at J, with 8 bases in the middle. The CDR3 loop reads CASRQPMNTEAFF. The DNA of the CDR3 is TGTGCCAGCAGACAGCCCATGAACACTGAAGCTTTCTTT.